These 24 T cell receptor beta chains share one sample of origin, sequenced in a study of T cell responses to AZD1222 COVID-19 vaccine. TCRdb's table, derived via immunoSEQ multiplex PCR, lists solely in-frame clones and lacks some. Seen here are about 92,000 clones, about nine tenths observed once, and the top ten hold around 8.1%. The sample in question was peripheral blood, obtained on day 0 of AZD1222 vaccination. Receptors were obtained from an adult in good health.

J is TRBJ1-5 and V is TRBV9; D is undetermined. V lost 5 bases to trimming and J lost 1 base, with 13 bases between them. The germline V gene has CDR1 SGDLS and CDR2 YYNGEE. This CDR3 has 15 residues. The CDR3 here is CASSASGNSNQPQHF. DNA of the CDR3: TGTGCCAGCAGTGCCTCTGGAAACAGCAATCAGCCCCAGCATTTT.

V is TRBV4-2 and J is TRBJ2-3, with TRBD2 matching over 7 bases. From germline, CDR1 is LGHNA and CDR2 YNFKEQ. This CDR3 region has 17 residues. V shed 0 bases and J 4 bases; nucleotides not matched to a gene: 10. CDR3 region: CASSQDGRGRGADTQYF. CDR3 nucleotide sequence: TGTGCCAGCAGCCAAGATGGGCGCGGGAGAGGTGCAGATACGCAGTATTTT.

The V and J genes are TRBV2 and TRBJ2-2; weak D call: TRBD2 (7 bases). V was clipped by 7 bases and J by 0 bases, with 15 bases between them. This CDR3 is built from 16 residues. CDR1 and CDR2 (germline): SNHLY, FYNNEI. CDR3 in amino acids: CASTDAGAANTGELFF. The DNA for the CDR3 is TGTGCCAGCACCGACGCGGGGGCCGCGAACACCGGGGAGCTGTTTTTT.

This chain joins TRBV25-1 and TRBJ2-7; the match to TRBD1 covers 8 bases. CDR3 length equals 13 residues. With 7 bases clipped from V and 0 bases from J, the junction kept 2 bases outside the gene matches. The V gene's germline CDR1 is MGHDK and CDR2 SYGVNS. CDR3 in amino acids: CASMDRVSYEQYF. CDR3 coding DNA: TGTGCCAGCATGGACAGGGTCTCCTACGAGCAGTACTTC.

The V gene is TRBV10-3, the J gene TRBJ1-2, with 7 bases identical to TRBD1. The trim removed 5 bases at V and 8 bases at J, leaving 5 bases unmatched. The CDR3 has 12 amino acids. Germline values: CDR1 ENHRY, CDR2 SYGVKD. The CDR3 nucleotides are TGTGCCATCAGTACAGGGGAGGGAGGCTACACCTTC. Residues: CAISTGEGGYTF.

The chain employs TRBV10-3 and TRBJ2-1; 7 nucleotides line up with TRBD2. The germline gives CDR1 ENHRY, CDR2 SYGVKD. The V and J ends lost 6 bases and 0 bases, in that order; junction bases with no gene match: 2. The CDR3 consists of 14 residues. The CDR3 reads CAIRGGSSYNEQFF. CDR3 bases: TGTGCCATCAGGGGCGGGAGCTCCTACAATGAGCAGTTCTTC.

The gene calls are TRBV19 and TRBJ2-2; maybe TRBD1 (6 bases). There are 17 residues in the CDR3. Germline-derived CDR1 and CDR2 are LNHDA and SQIVND (reference sequence). V lost 4 bases to trimming and J lost 1 base, with 16 bases between them. CDR3 DNA sequence: TGTGCCAGTAGTAGGCGACGACAGGACGGGAACACCGGGGAGCTGTTTTTT. Protein: CASSRRRQDGNTGELFF.

The CDR3 DNA follows: TGTGCCAGCAGTTCCACGGACAGGAGGCTCTACGAGCAGTACTTC. Its translation is CASSSTDRRLYEQYF. J is TRBJ2-7 and V is TRBV6-2 or TRBV6-3; 7 bases align to TRBD1. Germline V gene lookup returns CDR1 MNHEY and CDR2 SVGEGT. J was trimmed by 3 bases and V by 4 bases; bases with no gene match: 9. The CDR3 is 15 residues long.

The chain links TRBV4-1 to TRBJ1-6; perhaps TRBD1 as D (5 bases). Germline assignment: CDR1 MGHRA and CDR2 YSYEKL. CDR3 length equals 12 residues. The V gene lost 1 base and the J gene lost 13 bases, with 8 bases spanning the gap. The CDR3 nucleotides are TGCGCCAGCAGCCAAGCGAGACAGCCCCTCCACTTT. Protein: CASSQARQPLHF.

The chain employs TRBV30 and TRBJ1-2; TRBD1 aligns across 7 bases. V dropped 2 bases and J dropped 8; count of bases not matched to a gene: 5. The CDR3 is 12 residues long. The germline V gene encodes CDR1 GTSNPN and CDR2 SVGIG (reference sequence). The CDR3 sequence is CAWSSNRGGYTF. As DNA, the CDR3 is TGTGCCTGGAGTTCGAACAGGGGCGGCTACACCTTC.

The V call is TRBV6-1, the J call TRBJ1-2; D gene ambiguous. CDR3 length equals 15 residues. V shed 1 base and J shed 4 bases, with 13 bases lying between them. CDR1 and CDR2 from the germline V gene are MNHNS and SASEGT. The DNA for the CDR3 is TGTGCCAGCAGTGAAGGGACGGGCAGGCCCTATGGCTACACCTTC. Translating it yields CASSEGTGRPYGYTF.

The V gene is TRBV7-3, the J gene TRBJ2-7; D may be TRBD1 (5 bases). The V gene's germline CDR1 is SGHTA and CDR2 FQGTGA. V dropped 1 base and J dropped 5 bases, with 15 bases sitting between them. The CDR3 consists of 15 residues. CDR3 in amino acids: CASSLIGASIDEQYF. In DNA, the CDR3 is TGTGCCAGCAGCTTAATAGGGGCGTCTATTGACGAGCAGTACTTC.

The chain is built from TRBV14 and TRBJ2-1, with 9 bases matching TRBD2. This CDR3 is built from 13 residues. V was clipped by 5 bases and J by 8 bases; unmatched bases: 4. Germline CDR1 SGHDN, CDR2 FVKESK. CDR3 loop: CASSFLAGDEQFF. The CDR3 DNA reads TGTGCCAGCAGCTTTTTAGCGGGGGATGAGCAGTTCTTC.

This chain links TRBV7-9 with TRBJ2-7; TRBD2 matches at 7 bases. J lost 5 bases, V lost 1 base, and 11 bases had no gene match. The germline CDR1 and CDR2 sequences are SEHNR and FQNEAQ (reference sequence). This CDR3 contains 16 residues. CDR3 coding DNA: TGTGCCAGCAGCTTAGGTCGGGGCGGGAGTATCGACGAGCAGTACTTC. Translation: CASSLGRGGSIDEQYF.

This chain links TRBV27 with TRBJ2-2, with D unclear. V was shortened by 3 bases and J by 0 bases, with 2 bases between the two germline ends. Looked up from germline, CDR1 is MNHEY and CDR2 is SMNVEV (reference sequence). The CDR3 has 13 amino acids. The CDR3 DNA follows: TGTGCCAGCAGTTTGGCGAACACCGGGGAGCTGTTTTTT. Its protein product is CASSLANTGELFF.

This chain connects TRBV30 to TRBJ2-2; no definite D call. This CDR3 contains 11 residues. From germline, CDR1 is GTSNPN and CDR2 SVGIG (reference sequence). Trimming cost V 4 bases and J 5 bases, with 5 bases left between them. CDR3 sequence: CAWTGTGELFF. Written as DNA, the CDR3 is TGTGCCTGGACCGGGACCGGGGAGCTGTTTTTT.

The V call is TRBV27, the J call TRBJ2-7, with D perhaps being TRBD1 or TRBD2 (5 bases each). Germline V gene lookup returns CDR1 MNHEY and CDR2 SMNVEV (reference sequence). The V end was cut by 3 bases, the J end by 5 bases, with 17 bases between. This CDR3 region has 15 residues. CDR3 nucleotide sequence: TGTGCCAGCAGTTTTCGATCGGGGCTGAGGGACGAGCAGTACTTC. It translates to CASSFRSGLRDEQYF.

The chain has TRBV7-2 and TRBJ2-1; TRBD2 agrees at 8 bases. J gave up 5 bases and V 5 bases, and 8 bases lay outside the gene matches. Germline CDR1 SGHTA, CDR2 FQGNSA. CDR3 length equals 15 residues. The CDR3 DNA reads TGTGCCAGCAGCCCCGGGGGGGGTACGCACAATGAGCAGTTCTTC. This sequence encodes CASSPGGGTHNEQFF.

The gene calls are TRBV9 and TRBJ2-1; 10 bases are a match to TRBD2. Germline loops: CDR1 SGDLS, CDR2 YYNGEE. The CDR3 runs 16 residues. Germline trimming cut 1 base from V and 9 bases from J; bases unmatched to any gene: 10. The CDR3: CASSVHQAGGPSEQFF. DNA of the CDR3: TGTGCCAGCAGCGTACATCAAGCGGGGGGGCCAAGTGAGCAGTTCTTC.

This clone has just a few counts. The rearrangement joins TRBV12-5 to TRBJ2-1; D ambiguous. The germline V and J ends were trimmed by 1 base and 5 bases, with 6 bases remaining between them. CDR1 and CDR2 (germline): LGHNT, FRNRAP. CDR3 length: 13 residues. Here the CDR3 DNA reads TGTGCTAGTGGTTTGGGGGAAGACAATGAGCAGTTCTTC. Its protein is CASGLGEDNEQFF.

The V call is TRBV7-9, the J call TRBJ2-3; D is uncertain. The CDR3 has 11 amino acids. V gave up 4 bases and J gave up 9 bases, with 8 bases separating them. CDR1 is SEHNR and CDR2 is FQNEAQ in the germline V gene (reference sequence). The CDR3 reads CASSYFDTQYF. The CDR3 nucleotides read TGTGCCAGCAGCTACTTTGACACGCAGTATTTT.

The CDR3 protein is CASSDSGNSPLHF. The CDR3 coding sequence is TGTGCCAGCAGTGACTCAGGGAATTCACCCCTCCACTTT. The chain links TRBV6-4 to TRBJ1-6, with D hard to call. The CDR3 consists of 13 residues. V lost 0 bases to trimming and J lost 7 bases, with 4 bases between them. Germline V gene data show CDR1 as MRHNA and CDR2 as SNTAGT.

The chain recombines TRBV19 with TRBJ2-2; tentatively, D is TRBD2 (5 bases). The V gene lost 9 bases and the J gene lost 1 base, with 15 bases spanning the gap. CDR3 length equals 15 residues. Germline-derived CDR1 and CDR2 are LNHDA and SQIVND (reference sequence). The CDR3 loop is CASHHPGLNTGELFF. The CDR3 nucleotides read TGTGCCAGCCACCACCCGGGGTTGAACACCGGGGAGCTGTTTTTT.

J is TRBJ2-7 and V is TRBV29-1, with 8 bases aligning to TRBD1. V lost 3 bases and J lost 4; bases outside the gene matches: 11. Germline V gene lookup returns CDR1 SQVTM and CDR2 ANQGSEA. This CDR3 comprises 15 residues. Here the CDR3 reads CSVEGGNRGRYEQYF. Here the CDR3 DNA reads TGCAGCGTTGAGGGGGGTAACAGGGGGAGGTACGAGCAGTACTTC.